The rows below give T cell receptor beta chains drawn from one sample of a study of shared clonotypes between healthy human individuals. Assay: immunoSEQ multiplex PCR; the TCRdb copy retains only in-frame clones and omits some. The sample includes 1.5 million to 2.5 million clones, roughly 94% of them seen just once. Sequencing input: naive CD8+ T cells sorted from blood. Receptors were obtained from a man younger than 30 in good health. Both conserved end residues are part of each CDR3. A D gene is named only where the DNA matches it firmly. Where a row states a size, it is once, few, many or the class of an expanded clone; other rows omit it.

v_gene	abundance	d_gene	j_gene	CDR3nt	CDR3aa
TRBV28	few	.	TRBJ1-5	TGTGCCAGCAGCGCGGATCAGCCCCAGCATTTT	CASSADQPQHF
TRBV5-6	.	TRBD1	TRBJ2-7	TGTGCCAGCAGCCACGAACAGGGGGGTATGAGGGAGCAGTACTTC	CASSHEQGGMREQYF
TRBV23-1	.	.	TRBJ1-2	TGCGCCAGCAGTCAATCGGCCGACGGAGCCTATGGCTACACCTTC	CASSQSADGAYGYTF
TRBV29-1	.	.	TRBJ2-6	TGCAGCGTTGTAGGTTCTGGGGCCAACGTCCTGACTTTC	CSVVGSGANVLTF
TRBV11-2	.	.	TRBJ1-2	TGTGCCAGCAGCTTAGATCCCGGCTATGGCTACACCTTC	CASSLDPGYGYTF
TRBV27	.	TRBD1	TRBJ1-1	TGTGCCAGCAGTCATAGGGACAGCTATGAAGCTTTCTTT	CASSHRDSYEAFF
TRBV6-6	.	.	TRBJ2-7	TGTGCCAGCAGTTACTCGAGGAGCTACGAGCAGTACTTC	CASSYSRSYEQYF
TRBV4-1	.	TRBD2	TRBJ2-3	TGCGCCAGCAGCCCTACCTTAGCGGGAGATACGCAGTATTTT	CASSPTLAGDTQYF
TRBV7-2	.	.	TRBJ2-4	TGTGCCAGCAGCTTAGTCTTAGCCAAAAACATTCAGTACTTC	CASSLVLAKNIQYF
TRBV4-1	.	.	TRBJ2-2	TGCGCCAGCAGCCAAGATATTCAGTTGGCCGGGGAGCTGTTTTTT	CASSQDIQLAGELFF
TRBV11-2	once	TRBD1	TRBJ2-5	TGTGCCAGCAGCCACCGGGACAGGGACCTCCAAGAGACCCAGTACTTC	CASSHRDRDLQETQYF
TRBV28	.	.	TRBJ1-3	TGTGCCAGCACTGGACTGATCTCTGGAAACACCATATATTTT	CASTGLISGNTIYF
TRBV28	.	.	TRBJ1-2	TGTGCCAGCAGGCCCGGGACGGTCTATGGCTACACCTTC	CASRPGTVYGYTF
TRBV2	.	.	TRBJ2-7	TGTGCCAGCAGTGATTCGAAGGGGGGAGGGGCCTACGAGCAGTACTTC	CASSDSKGGGAYEQYF
TRBV4-1	.	TRBD2	TRBJ2-1	TGCGCCAGCAGCCAAACGTTCGGGACTAGCGGGAGTGGAATCTTC	CASSQTFGTSGSGIF
TRBV7-8	.	.	TRBJ2-1	TGTGCCAGCAGCACGCAACCCGGAGCTAGTAGCTCCTACAATGAGCAGTTCTTC	CASSTQPGASSSYNEQFF
TRBV9	.	.	TRBJ2-3	TGTGCCAGCAGCGTAGAGGGGCGGAGCACAGATACGCAGTATTTT	CASSVEGRSTDTQYF
TRBV25-1	.	.	TRBJ2-7	TGTGCCAGCAGTGAGTCTGGCGGACACTACGAGCAGTACTTC	CASSESGGHYEQYF
TRBV28	.	.	TRBJ2-6	TGTGCCAGCAGTTTAGAGGCAATTTCTGGGGCCAACGTCCTGACTTTC	CASSLEAISGANVLTF
TRBV28	once	.	TRBJ1-1	TGTGCCAGCAGTTTGGGCGGTACCACTGAAGCTTTCTTT	CASSLGGTTEAFF
TRBV4-1	once	.	TRBJ1-5	TGCGCCAGCAGCCGGTTCACCACGGGTCAGCCCCAGCATTTT	CASSRFTTGQPQHF
TRBV5-4	few	TRBD1	TRBJ1-2	TGTGCCAGCAGCACCCCGGGACAGGGACCCTATGGCTACACCTTC	CASSTPGQGPYGYTF
TRBV7-9	.	TRBD1	TRBJ1-2	TGTGCCAGCAGCTCTTCGGGACAGGGGCCCCGAGGGTACGGAGGCTACACCTTC	CASSSSGQGPRGYGGYTF
TRBV7-9	.	.	TRBJ2-7	TGTGCCAGCAGCTTAGTAGGTGACGAGCAGTACTTC	CASSLVGDEQYF
TRBV5-6	.	.	TRBJ2-7	TGTGCCAGCAGCTTAGGAGTACTTGAACAAGCCTACGAGCAGTACTTC	CASSLGVLEQAYEQYF
TRBV28	.	.	TRBJ1-1	TGTGCCAGCAGTTTGGAGGGACCCACTGAAGCTTTCTTT	CASSLEGPTEAFF
TRBV13	.	.	TRBJ1-3	TGTGCCAGCAGCTGGGGTGCTGGAAACACCATATATTTT	CASSWGAGNTIYF
TRBV27	once	TRBD1	TRBJ2-2	TGTGCCAGCTCCCAAAGGACAGGGAACACCGGGGAGCTGTTTTTT	CASSQRTGNTGELFF
TRBV7-2	.	.	TRBJ1-3	TGTGCCAGCAGCTTTCCTTCCGGAAACACCATATATTTT	CASSFPSGNTIYF
TRBV28	.	.	TRBJ2-3	TGTGCCAGCAGTTTCCTCAGCGCCGGGACGGCATACACAGATACGCAGTATTTT	CASSFLSAGTAYTDTQYF